Below are 32 T cell receptor beta chains sequenced from a single sample in a study of Tregs in tolerant kidney transplant recipients. The data were produced by immunoSEQ multiplex PCR, yet TCRdb's version contains in-frame clones alone and is incomplete. Among about 240,000 clones listed, about 86% were seen once. Sequences were obtained from CD4+ T cells from blood. The source is a human donor in good health.

The J gene is TRBJ2-7, the V gene TRBV18; the match to TRBD1 covers 7 bases. Germline CDR1 reads KGHSH; CDR2 reads LQKENI. After removal of 3 bases from V and 0 bases from J, the junction contained 5 bases not matched to a gene. This CDR3 spans 15 amino acids. CDR3 nucleotide sequence: TGTGCCAGCTCACCCTCCCGGGACAGCTCCTACGAGCAGTACTTC. Encoded protein: CASSPSRDSSYEQYF.

Only a few counts were recorded for this clone. The genes are TRBV7-9 and TRBJ1-1; possibly TRBD1 for D (5 bases). This CDR3 is built from 17 residues. Trimming removed 5 bases at V and 3 bases at J, with 22 bases between. Germline loops: CDR1 SEHNR, CDR2 FQNEAQ (reference sequence). The CDR3 DNA sequence: TGTGCCAGCAGCCCGTTGCATACGGGGGTAAGGGACACTGAAGCTTTCTTT. Protein sequence: CASSPLHTGVRDTEAFF.

The chain employs TRBV6-6 and TRBJ2-2; D remains unclear. The CDR3 contains 15 residues. V lost 4 bases and J lost 1, with 10 bases in between. CDR1 MNHNY and CDR2 SVGAGI come from the germline V gene (reference sequence). In DNA form, the CDR3 reads TGTGCCAGCAGTTCGTGGACGGGGAACACCGGGGAGCTGTTTTTT. This translates into CASSSWTGNTGELFF.

The CDR3 sequence is CASSADSLAKNIQYF. CDR3 nucleotide sequence: TGTGCCAGCAGCGCCGACAGTTTAGCCAAAAACATTCAGTACTTC. The chain uses TRBV9 and TRBJ2-4; TRBD1 might be the D (5 bases). In germline, CDR1 is SGDLS, CDR2 YYNGEE. The V end was cut by 3 bases, the J end by 0 bases, with 10 bases between. CDR3 length: 15 amino acids.

The J gene is TRBJ1-2, the V gene TRBV10-2; 7 bases are shared with TRBD1. The CDR3 sequence is 16 residues long. V lost 6 bases, J lost 3 bases, and 13 bases stayed unmatched. CDR1 is WSHSY and CDR2 is SAAADI in the germline V gene. DNA for the CDR3: TGCGCCAGCAGCGGCCTACTTCGAGACAGGGACTATGGCTACACCTTC. Translation gives CASSGLLRDRDYGYTF.

The rearrangement joins TRBV5-1 to TRBJ2-3, with D uncertain. This CDR3 is built from 13 residues. Germline V gene lookup returns CDR1 SGHRS and CDR2 YFSETQ. V dropped 0 bases and J dropped 4 bases, with 6 bases sitting between them. CDR3 sequence reads: CASSLAEADTQYF. CDR3 DNA: TGCGCCAGCAGCTTGGCCGAAGCAGATACGCAGTATTTT.

This clone was detected once. This rearrangement joins TRBV2 to TRBJ1-2; tentative D call: TRBD1 (6 bases). Germline lookup yields CDR1 SNHLY and CDR2 FYNNEI. This CDR3 contains 12 residues. Trimming cost V 8 bases and J 4 bases, with 11 bases left between them. The CDR3, as DNA: TGTGCCAGCGGGGTAGGGGGCTATGGCTACACCTTC. Translated: CASGVGGYGYTF.

For the CDR3, the DNA is TGTGCCAGCAGGGGGGGTGACAGCAGCTCCTATAATTCACCCCTCCACTTT. Its protein product is CASRGGDSSSYNSPLHF. The rearrangement uses TRBV9 and TRBJ1-6; TRBD1 is a possible D gene (5 bases). The ends were cut back, 5 bases at V and 0 bases at J, with 15 bases in the middle. The CDR3 contains 17 residues. Germline CDR1 is SGDLS and CDR2 is YYNGEE.

This chain connects TRBV6-5 to TRBJ2-5, with unresolved D. The DNA end favors TRBJ2-7, so the J call may be wrong. The CDR3 has 15 amino acids. Germline lookup yields CDR1 MNHEY and CDR2 SVGAGI. CDR3 protein: CASSYSAFYSYEQYF. CDR3 nucleotides: TGTGCCAGCAGTTACTCGGCCTTCTACTCCTACGAGCAGTACTTC.

The chain has TRBV5-4 and TRBJ1-4; D unresolved. V lost 4 bases and J lost 0, with 10 bases in between. Germline values: CDR1 SGHNT, CDR2 YYREEE (reference sequence). This CDR3 contains 15 residues. The CDR3 reads CASSMRQSTNEKLFF. CDR3 DNA sequence: TGTGCCAGCAGCATGAGACAATCAACTAATGAAAAACTGTTTTTT. The full variable domain, completed using reference TRBV5-4 and TRBJ1-4, is ETGVTQSPTHLIKTRGQQVTLRCSSQSGHNTVSWYQQALGQGPQFIFQYYREEENGRGNFPPRFSGLQFPNYSSELNVNALELDDSALYLCASSMRQSTNEKLFFGSGTQLSVL.

The chain couples TRBV2 to TRBJ2-5; no clear D. This CDR3 contains 13 residues. Germline assignment: CDR1 SNHLY and CDR2 FYNNEI. Trimming pared 7 bases from V and 5 bases from J, leaving 14 bases between. CDR3 bases: TGTGCCAGCAATATGGAGTTCATGGAGACCCAGTACTTC. Amino acid sequence: CASNMEFMETQYF.

The chain has TRBV6-6 and TRBJ2-3; 9 positions match TRBD1. The germline V gene has CDR1 MNHNY and CDR2 SVGAGI (reference sequence). This CDR3 has 15 residues. V lost 5 bases and J lost 3; bases outside the gene matches: 6. For the CDR3, the DNA is TGTGCCAGCAGTGCCGGACAGGGGAGGACAGATACGCAGTATTTT. It specifies CASSAGQGRTDTQYF.

CDR3 coding DNA: TGTGCCAGCAGCCCAACAGGAGGGGCTCCCTACGAGCAGTACTTC. It yields the protein CASSPTGGAPYEQYF. This chain uses TRBV7-8 with TRBJ2-7; tentative D call: TRBD2 (6 bases). Trimming left V 5 bases short and J 2 bases short, with 16 bases between. Germline V gene data show CDR1 as SGHVS and CDR2 as FQNEAQ. The CDR3 length is 15 residues.

The rearrangement uses TRBV5-1 and TRBJ2-2; D is ambiguous. Trimming shortened V by 4 bases and J by 0 bases, and 1 base separated the two germline ends. The CDR3 runs to 12 residues. Per germline, CDR1 SGHRS and CDR2 YFSETQ. The CDR3 bases are TGCGCCAGCAGCCCGAACACCGGGGAGCTGTTTTTT. Protein: CASSPNTGELFF.

This clone came up a few times. The CDR3: CASSLNAPGQGRLVETQYF. The CDR3 bases are TGTGCCAGCAGCCTCAACGCCCCCGGACAGGGAAGACTCGTAGAGACCCAGTACTTC. The rearrangement links TRBV9 to TRBJ2-5; TRBD1 agrees at 8 bases. The germline gives CDR1 SGDLS, CDR2 YYNGEE. The CDR3 totals 19 residues. The V and J ends lost 4 bases and 4 bases, in that order; junction bases with no gene match: 21.

This clone was detected only a few times. This chain joins TRBV6-1 and TRBJ2-7; 7 bases map to TRBD2. CDR1 is MNHNS, CDR2 SASEGT, per germline. This CDR3 comprises 13 residues. V lost 7 bases and J lost 2; bases outside the gene matches: 5. The CDR3 is CASKLAEAYEQYF. CDR3 nucleotides: TGTGCCAGCAAGCTAGCGGAAGCCTACGAGCAGTACTTC.

The chain couples TRBV29-1 to TRBJ2-7; the match to TRBD1 covers 10 bases. The germline CDR1 and CDR2 sequences are SQVTM and ANQGSEA. The V gene end was trimmed by 7 bases and the J gene end by 2 bases; junction bases not matched to a gene: 5. This CDR3 has 13 residues. CDR3 sequence (DNA): TGCAGCGCGGGGGACAGGGGACCCTACGAGCAGTACTTC. It is translated as CSAGDRGPYEQYF.

In nucleotides, the CDR3 is TGTGCCAGCAGCTTAATACTCGCGGTCCAAGAGACCCAGTACTTC. It translates to CASSLILAVQETQYF. This chain connects TRBV7-9 to TRBJ2-5; D call uncertain. The germline V and J ends were trimmed by 2 bases and 1 base, with 11 bases remaining between them. Germline V gene sequence: CDR1 SEHNR, CDR2 FQNEAQ (reference sequence). The CDR3 loop spans 15 amino acids.

V and J are TRBV19 and TRBJ1-5; D might be TRBD1 (5 bases). This CDR3 has 14 residues. V was trimmed by 7 bases and J by 0 bases, leaving 10 bases between them. CDR1 is LNHDA, CDR2 SQIVND, per germline (reference sequence). CDR3 sequence: CASTWGGSNQPQHF. CDR3 sequence (DNA): TGTGCCAGTACCTGGGGGGGTAGCAATCAGCCCCAGCATTTT.

This clone has just a few counts. The chain joins TRBV5-1 to TRBJ1-3; TRBD1 matches 8 bases. The V gene end was trimmed by 6 bases and the J gene end by 4 bases; junction bases not matched to a gene: 9. Per the germline V gene, CDR1 is SGHRS and CDR2 is YFSETQ. CDR3 length: 15 amino acids. The CDR3 bases are TGCGCCAGCAATCGAGGACAGGGATCGGGAAACACCATATATTTT. Amino acids: CASNRGQGSGNTIYF.

The J gene is TRBJ1-5, the V gene TRBV7-6, with 10 bases that match TRBD1. The CDR3 length is 15 residues. The germline gives CDR1 SGHVS, CDR2 FNYEAQ. Trimming took 4 bases from V and 7 from J; bases not matched to a gene: 7. The CDR3 protein is CASSYGTGAGQPQHF. As DNA, the CDR3 is TGTGCCAGCAGCTACGGGACAGGGGCAGGACAGCCCCAGCATTTT.

CDR3 nucleotides: TGTGCCACCAGCAGAGATGTTGGCGGGATTGGCTACACCTTC. It yields the protein CATSRDVGGIGYTF. The chain has TRBV15 and TRBJ1-2; D uncertain. CDR3 size: 14 residues. Deletions cut 0 bases from V and 7 bases from J, with 12 bases between. Germline V CDR1 and CDR2: LNHNV, YYDKDF (reference sequence).

This clone turned up a few times. The rearrangement joins TRBV10-3 to TRBJ1-4; D gene uncertain. Trimming left V 2 bases short and J 0 bases short, with 10 bases between. This CDR3 region has 16 residues. The germline V gene encodes CDR1 ENHRY and CDR2 SYGVKD. Here the CDR3 DNA reads TGTGCCATCAGTGAGAGAGGCCTTGCAACTAATGAAAAACTGTTTTTT. Protein sequence: CAISERGLATNEKLFF.

This chain links TRBV9 with TRBJ2-3; D not certain. This CDR3 comprises 14 residues. Looked up from germline, CDR1 is SGDLS and CDR2 is YYNGEE. The V end lost 0 bases, the J end lost 6 bases, and 11 bases lay between the germline ends. The CDR3 bases are TGTGCCAGCAGCGTAGATCCCAAAAGGGATACGCAGTATTTT. It yields the protein CASSVDPKRDTQYF.

A word on this clone: The junction and the germline gene differ at one end; a read error may be behind it. In DNA form, the CDR3 reads TGTGCTAGTGGTGTGGTGGGTGGTGGACTAGCGGGAGCCTTCTACGAGCAGTACTTC. Amino acid sequence: CASGVVGGGLAGAFYEQYF. This sequence joins TRBV12-5 and TRBJ2-7; 13 positions agree with TRBD2. The CDR3 runs to 19 residues. Germline V gene lookup returns CDR1 LGHNT and CDR2 FRNRAP.

V gene TRBV7-8 combines with J gene TRBJ2-1; either TRBD1 or TRBD2 may supply D (5 bases each). The CDR3 contains 13 residues. Looked up from germline, CDR1 is SGHVS and CDR2 is FQNEAQ. Trimming left V 2 bases short and J 6 bases short, with 8 bases between. CDR3 in DNA: TGTGCCAGCAGCTTAAAGGGGACCAATGAGCAGTTCTTC. It encodes CASSLKGTNEQFF.

This rearrangement joins TRBV18 to TRBJ2-1; D unclear. CDR1 is KGHSH, CDR2 LQKENI, per germline. This CDR3 region has 17 residues. V lost 1 base to trimming and J lost 1 base, with 14 bases between them. CDR3 coding DNA: TGTGCCAGCTCACCACAGCAAGTTCAGACGTCCTACAATGAGCAGTTCTTC. This translates into CASSPQQVQTSYNEQFF.

This chain connects TRBV7-9 to TRBJ1-5; 7 nucleotides align to TRBD1. Germline V gene lookup returns CDR1 SEHNR and CDR2 FQNEAQ (reference sequence). This CDR3 is built from 12 residues. Trimming at V came to 3 bases and at J to 9 bases, leaving 2 bases not matched to a gene. CDR3 protein: CASSFQGGPQHF. The CDR3 region has the DNA TGTGCCAGCAGCTTCCAGGGGGGGCCCCAGCATTTT. The full variable domain, with the rest looked up from reference TRBV7-9 and TRBJ1-5, is DTGVSQNPRHKITKRGQNVTFRCDPISEHNRLYWYRQTLGQGPEFLTYFQNEAQLEKSRLLSDRFSAERPKGSFSTLEIQRTEQGDSAMYLCASSFQGGPQHFGDGTRLSIL.

The gene calls are TRBV27 and TRBJ1-5; D uncertain. The V end lost 8 bases, the J end lost 2 bases, and 25 bases lay between the germline ends. The CDR3 has 18 amino acids. CDR1 is MNHEY, CDR2 SMNVEV, per germline (reference sequence). In DNA, the CDR3 is TGTGCCAGCGGCCAGCGGGGTCTGGGGATGAGAGGCAATCAGCCCCAGCATTTT. It codes for CASGQRGLGMRGNQPQHF.

The chain uses TRBV5-1 and TRBJ1-2; D is ambiguous. Trimming stripped 0 bases from V and 7 bases from J, with 13 bases between. Per the germline V gene, CDR1 is SGHRS and CDR2 is YFSETQ. This CDR3 has 14 residues. Here the CDR3 DNA reads TGCGCCAGCAGCTTGGTTCCGGGTATGAGTGGCTACACCTTC. It translates to CASSLVPGMSGYTF. Full variable domain (outside the CDR3, taken from reference TRBV5-1 and TRBJ1-2): KAGVTQTPRYLIKTRGQQVTLSCSPISGHRSVSWYQQTPGQGLQFLFEYFSETQRNKGNFPGRFSGRQFSNSRSEMNVSTLELGDSALYLCASSLVPGMSGYTFGSGTRLTVV.

The V gene is TRBV27, the J gene TRBJ2-7; 10 positions agree with TRBD1. The CDR3 is 15 residues long. The V segment lost 6 bases and the J segment 2 bases; nucleotides outside the gene matches: 7. The germline CDR1 and CDR2 sequences are MNHEY and SMNVEV (reference sequence). DNA for the CDR3: TGTGCCAGCAGGATAGCGGGACAGGGGACCTACGAGCAGTACTTC. This translates into CASRIAGQGTYEQYF.

The chain combines TRBV5-1 with TRBJ1-2; 7 bases are shared with TRBD1. J lost 2 bases, V lost 3 bases, and 4 bases had no gene match. In germline, CDR1 is SGHRS, CDR2 YFSETQ. There are 14 residues in the CDR3. The CDR3 region is CASSSLQGNYGYTF. CDR3 in DNA: TGCGCCAGCAGCTCGCTACAGGGGAACTATGGCTACACCTTC.